The 30 T cell receptor beta chains listed next were all sequenced from one sample in a study of CD8 T cells in Susac syndrome. After extraction with the RNeasy kit, about 0.45 to 1 ug of the RNA was reverse transcribed using random hexamers. TCRdb independently ran MiXCR on the immunoSEQ multiplex PCR reads; one entry per CDR3 protein. The sample contains approximately 180,000 distinct CDR3 sequences, roughly nine tenths of which appear only once. The sequencing input was CD4+ T cells from PBMCs. The receptors here all came from a human donor with Susac syndrome.

This chain's CDR3 is CASSLEVADLQETQYF. DNA of the CDR3: TGCGCCAGCAGCTTGGAAGTGGCAGACCTTCAAGAGACCCAGTACTTC. The rearrangement joins TRBV5-1 to TRBJ2-5; D remains ambiguous. The germline V and J ends were trimmed by 0 bases and 2 bases, with 14 bases remaining between them. There are 16 residues in the CDR3. Germline V gene data show CDR1 as SGHRS and CDR2 as YFSETQ.

The chain recombines TRBV18 with TRBJ2-5; no definite D call. The CDR3 has 13 amino acids. V was clipped by 3 bases and J by 3 bases, with 8 bases between them. CDR1 and CDR2 from the germline V gene are KGHSH and LQKENI. As DNA, the CDR3 is TGTGCCAGCTCACCCCAGCTAAAAGAGACCCAGTACTTC. Its translation is CASSPQLKETQYF.

The chain links TRBV10-3 to TRBJ1-1; D gene uncertain. The CDR3 totals 13 residues. Trimming took off 9 bases at V and 1 base at J, with 12 bases between the two ends. Germline V CDR1 and CDR2: ENHRY, SYGVKD. The CDR3 nucleotides read TGTGCCATTCTGGCAGACCCGAACACTGAAGCTTTCTTT. Translated, it gives CAILADPNTEAFF.

In this sample, this clonotype turned up a few times. The chain carries TRBV12-3 or TRBV12-4 and TRBJ1-1, with no clear D. Trimming shortened V by 6 bases and J by 5 bases, and 7 bases separated the two germline ends. The CDR3 extends over 11 amino acids. The CDR3 coding sequence is TGTGCCAGCAGCCGGGAAACTGAAGCTTTCTTT. Its translation is CASSRETEAFF.

This clonotype was detected once. J is TRBJ1-1 and V is TRBV7-2, with TRBD1 as a possible D gene (5 bases). The ends were cut back, 3 bases at V and 1 base at J, with 12 bases in the middle. The germline CDR1 and CDR2 sequences are SGHTA and FQGNSA. The CDR3 sequence is 15 residues long. The CDR3 loop reads CASSFGSDRNTEAFF. The CDR3 coding sequence is TGTGCCAGCAGCTTCGGTTCCGACAGGAACACTGAAGCTTTCTTT. Full variable domain (outside the CDR3, taken from reference TRBV7-2 and TRBJ1-1): GAGVSQSPSNKVTEKGKDVELRCDPISGHTALYWYRQSLGQGLEFLIYFQGNSAPDKSGLPSDRFSAERTGGSVSTLTIQRTQQEDSAVYLCASSFGSDRNTEAFFGQGTRLTVV.

The chain has TRBV5-1 and TRBJ2-5, with D perhaps TRBD2 (5 bases). Germline values: CDR1 SGHRS, CDR2 YFSETQ. Trimming pared 4 bases from V and 4 bases from J, leaving 17 bases between. The CDR3 runs to 15 residues. CDR3 loop: CASSPDGGFRETQYF. The CDR3 nucleotides read TGCGCCAGCAGCCCGGACGGAGGTTTCCGAGAGACCCAGTACTTC.

This chain joins TRBV18 and TRBJ2-7; D remains ambiguous. This CDR3 contains 15 residues. Germline V gene data show CDR1 as KGHSH and CDR2 as LQKENI. Trimming cost V 6 bases and J 0 bases, with 15 bases left between them. CDR3 sequence: CASSRRTDTSYEQYF. The DNA for the CDR3 is TGTGCCAGCTCTCGAAGGACCGATACCTCCTACGAGCAGTACTTC.

This clonotype has just a few counts. This chain connects TRBV19 to TRBJ2-5, with 12 positions matching TRBD1. The germline V gene has CDR1 LNHDA and CDR2 SQIVND (reference sequence). The V segment lost 9 bases and the J segment 4 bases; nucleotides outside the gene matches: 6. The CDR3 consists of 14 residues. CDR3 sequence: CASRDRGRGETQYF. In DNA, the CDR3 is TGTGCCAGCCGGGACAGGGGGCGAGGAGAGACCCAGTACTTC. The entire variable domain, with the rest obtained from reference TRBV19 and TRBJ2-5, is as follows: DGGITQSPKYLFRKEGQNVTLSCEQNLNHDAMYWYRQDPGQGLRLIYYSQIVNDFQKGDIAEGYSVSREKKESFPLTVTSAQKNPTAFYLCASRDRGRGETQYFGPGTRLLVL.

The chain uses TRBV16 and TRBJ1-5; D might be TRBD1 (5 bases). The CDR3 covers 14 residues. Germline loops: CDR1 KGHSY, CDR2 FQNENV. The V end lost 2 bases, the J end lost 6 bases, and 11 bases lay between the germline ends. DNA for the CDR3: TGTGCCAGCAGCCAAGGCAGGGCGGGTCAGCCCCAGCATTTT. Its translation: CASSQGRAGQPQHF.

The CDR3 DNA reads TGTGCCAGCTCACCGCTCCGGGAACAAAATCAGCCCCAGCATTTT. Translation gives CASSPLREQNQPQHF. V and J are TRBV18 and TRBJ1-5; no firm D call. CDR3 length: 15 amino acids. Per the germline V gene, CDR1 is KGHSH and CDR2 is LQKENI. V dropped 3 bases and J dropped 4 bases, with 13 bases sitting between them.

In this sample, this clonotype turned up once. V gene TRBV9 combines with J gene TRBJ2-1, with 14 bases aligning to TRBD2. The V gene end was trimmed by 4 bases and the J gene end by 6 bases; junction bases not matched to a gene: 9. CDR1 and CDR2 (germline): SGDLS, YYNGEE. The CDR3 totals 17 residues. The CDR3 DNA sequence: TGTGCCAGCAGCTTCGGGACTAGCGGGGGCACGTCCAATGAGCAGTTCTTC. Its translation: CASSFGTSGGTSNEQFF.

V gene TRBV12-3 or TRBV12-4 combines with J gene TRBJ1-1; D unclear. The CDR3 has 13 residues. V lost 6 bases to trimming and J lost 5 bases, with 13 bases between them. In DNA, the CDR3 is TGTGCCAGCAGCCTAGTAGAAGGAACTGAAGCTTTCTTT. It is translated as CASSLVEGTEAFF.

This clonotype was observed a single time. The CDR3 DNA sequence: TGTGCCAGCAGTTACGGAGGGCGGGTGTTTTTT. This sequence encodes CASSYGGRVFF. The V call is TRBV6-5, the J call TRBJ1-4; D call uncertain. The CDR3 totals 11 residues. CDR1 and CDR2 (germline): MNHEY, SVGAGI. Between the trimmed V and J ends, which lost 2 bases and 15 bases, there was a span of 10 bases.

The chain recombines TRBV24-1 with TRBJ2-5; D is uncertain. CDR3 length: 15 residues. CDR1 and CDR2 from the germline V gene are KGHDR and SFDVKD. Trimming removed 5 bases at V and 5 bases at J, with 17 bases between. The CDR3 DNA reads as TGTGCCACCAGTGCAGTGGAAGGTTCTGTTGAGACCCAGTACTTC. Translating it yields CATSAVEGSVETQYF.

The chain combines TRBV20-1 with TRBJ2-6, with TRBD2 identical over 7 bases. The germline gives CDR1 DFQATT, CDR2 SNEGSKA (reference sequence). The CDR3 has 19 amino acids. Trimming cost V 3 bases and J 2 bases; bases outside gene matches: 16. The CDR3, as DNA: TGCAGTGCTAGCCTTTCTCGGGGGGTTGGCCCTGCTGGGGCCAACGTCCTGACTTTC. Amino acid sequence: CSASLSRGVGPAGANVLTF.

The rearrangement uses TRBV24-1 and TRBJ2-5, with 7 positions matching TRBD1. There are 16 residues in the CDR3. Per germline, CDR1 KGHDR and CDR2 SFDVKD. V dropped 2 bases and J dropped 2; count of bases not matched to a gene: 7. CDR3 nucleotide sequence: TGTGCCACCAGTGATTCGAAGACAGGGCTTCAAGAGACCCAGTACTTC. Its protein product is CATSDSKTGLQETQYF.

The rearrangement links TRBV25-1 to TRBJ2-7; D call uncertain. Between the trimmed V and J ends, which lost 1 base and 3 bases, there was a span of 10 bases. The CDR3 totals 14 residues. CDR1 and CDR2 (germline): MGHDK, SYGVNS. CDR3 nucleotide sequence: TGTGCCAGCAGTGAATCAGGCTTTCACTACGAGCAGTACTTC. Translating it yields CASSESGFHYEQYF.

The V call is TRBV3-1, the J call TRBJ1-1, with D hard to call. The germline gives CDR1 LGHDT, CDR2 YNNKEL (reference sequence). V was clipped by 4 bases and J by 1 base, with 25 bases between them. The CDR3 is made up of 19 amino acids. Here the CDR3 DNA reads TGTGCCAGCAGCCCACAGTTACCTAGTGGGTTAAAGGGGAACACTGAAGCTTTCTTT. The encoded protein is CASSPQLPSGLKGNTEAFF.

A few counts support this clonotype. The rearrangement links TRBV6-5 to TRBJ2-2; tentatively, D is TRBD2 (5 bases). This CDR3 has 16 amino acids. V was pared by 3 bases and J by 4 bases, with 15 bases between. Germline assignment: CDR1 MNHEY and CDR2 SVGAGI. The CDR3 sequence: CASSYRLASATGELFF. The CDR3 region has the DNA TGTGCCAGCAGTTATCGATTAGCGAGCGCCACCGGGGAGCTGTTTTTT.

V gene TRBV2 combines with J gene TRBJ1-1, with 8 bases lining up with TRBD1. The V gene end was trimmed by 4 bases and the J gene end by 5 bases; junction bases not matched to a gene: 21. Germline loops: CDR1 SNHLY, CDR2 FYNNEI. This CDR3 has 19 amino acids. In DNA form, the CDR3 reads TGTGCCAGCAGTGCTAAATCCCCAGGACAGGGCCCTTGGGGTACTGAAGCTTTCTTT. Its protein product is CASSAKSPGQGPWGTEAFF.

This clonotype has only one observation. The CDR3 bases are TGTGCCAGCAGCTTAGGCCAGGGGTACCATAATTCACCCCTCCACTTT. This encodes CASSLGQGYHNSPLHF. The V and J genes are TRBV11-2 and TRBJ1-6, with D possibly matching TRBD1 (6 bases). Trimming left V 1 base short and J 5 bases short, with 12 bases between. CDR1 and CDR2 from the germline V gene are SGHAT and FQNNGV. The CDR3 has 16 amino acids.

The chain links TRBV5-1 to TRBJ2-1; 7 bases align to TRBD1. The CDR3 spans 15 residues. Germline V CDR1 and CDR2: SGHRS, YFSETQ. With V trimmed by 4 bases and J by 7 bases, 11 bases remained unmatched. CDR3: CASSQTGIVRNEQFF. CDR3 in DNA: TGCGCCAGCAGCCAGACAGGGATCGTTCGGAATGAGCAGTTCTTC.

This chain connects TRBV30 to TRBJ1-5; D might be TRBD1 (5 bases). V lost 2 bases and J 9 bases, leaving 14 bases between the germline ends. This CDR3 is 13 amino acids long. The germline CDR1 and CDR2 sequences are GTSNPN and SVGIG (reference sequence). CDR3 nucleotides: TGTGCCTGGAGTAAGAAGGGGCAAGCGCCCCAGCATTTT. Translated, it gives CAWSKKGQAPQHF.

The chain combines TRBV6-1 with TRBJ2-2; D may be TRBD1 (5 bases). Trimming shortened V by 9 bases and J by 0 bases, and 11 bases separated the two germline ends. The germline CDR1 and CDR2 sequences are MNHNS and SASEGT. This CDR3 spans 14 amino acids. The CDR3 nucleotides read TGTGCCAGTTCATTGACAGCGAACACCGGGGAGCTGTTTTTT. Translating it yields CASSLTANTGELFF.

The gene calls are TRBV27 and TRBJ1-5, with 8 nucleotides matching TRBD1. Germline CDR1 is MNHEY and CDR2 is SMNVEV (reference sequence). The CDR3 runs to 14 residues. J gave up 3 bases and V 5 bases, and 3 bases lay outside the gene matches. CDR3 in amino acids: CASSRQGFNQPQHF. The CDR3 bases are TGTGCCAGCAGTCGACAGGGGTTCAATCAGCCCCAGCATTTT.

A single count supports this clonotype. The chain joins TRBV20-1 to TRBJ2-7; 11 positions match TRBD2. The CDR3 length is 15 residues. V trimming: 1 base; J trimming: 3 bases; junction bases outside the gene matches: 5. Germline CDR1 and CDR2: DFQATT and SNEGSKA (reference sequence). CDR3 in DNA: TGCAGTGCTAGAGGGGCTAGCGGGAGGCTCTACGAGCAGTACTTC. Residues: CSARGASGRLYEQYF.

The CDR3 DNA sequence: TGTGCCAGCAGTTCTTCAGGGGGCTCAGATACGCAGTATTTT. Translation: CASSSSGGSDTQYF. The chain couples TRBV6-5 to TRBJ2-3; 8 bases fit TRBD1. V was pared by 4 bases and J by 4 bases, with 4 bases of the junction left unmatched. Germline V lookup: CDR1 MNHEY, CDR2 SVGAGI. CDR3 length: 14 amino acids.

The J gene is TRBJ1-5, the V gene TRBV30, with D possibly being TRBD1 (6 bases). Trimming removed 0 bases at V and 5 bases at J, with 11 bases between. CDR1 and CDR2 from the germline V gene are GTSNPN and SVGIG (reference sequence). The CDR3 is 14 amino acids. In DNA form, the CDR3 reads TGTGCCTGGAGTGTGGGGGCCTCCGATCAGCCCCAGCATTTT. Its protein product is CAWSVGASDQPQHF.

The V gene is TRBV20-1, the J gene TRBJ1-5; no firm D call. The CDR3 is 14 residues long. Germline CDR1 is DFQATT and CDR2 is SNEGSKA (reference sequence). The V and J ends lost 6 bases and 4 bases respectively, with 16 bases between them. The CDR3: CSAYPGSRNQPQHF. In DNA form, the CDR3 reads TGCAGTGCCTACCCGGGCTCGAGGAATCAGCCCCAGCATTTT.

V gene TRBV7-8 combines with J gene TRBJ2-1, with 7 bases that match TRBD2. Germline CDR1 is SGHVS and CDR2 is FQNEAQ. The junction had 8 bases not matched to a gene; V was cut back by 1 base and J by 2 bases. The CDR3 covers 17 residues. CDR3 residues: CASSLVGLVVAYNEQFF. The CDR3, as DNA: TGTGCCAGCAGCTTAGTAGGACTAGTTGTCGCCTACAATGAGCAGTTCTTC.